The sequence of this T cell receptor (beta chain) was determined in a study of CD8+ T cells in alopecia areata. In each case, RNA was isolated and then reverse transcribed into cDNA as the sequencing template. Only in-frame clones appear in the TCRdb table, and some are missing; sequencing was by immunoSEQ multiplex PCR. This sample has 110,000 or so clones, with around two fifths found just once. There are 14 residues in the CDR3. Germline loops: CDR1 LGHNA, CDR2 YSLEER. V was cut by 0 bases and J by 7 bases, with 9 bases left in between. A few counts support this clone. The receptor's source is a human donor with alopecia areata. The sample taken for sequencing was CD4+ T cells sorted from blood. The rearrangement joins TRBV4-3 to TRBJ2-2; D uncertain. CDR3 amino acids: CASSQDLPSGELFF. The CDR3 DNA is TGCGCCAGCAGCCAAGATCTCCCTAGCGGGGAGCTGTTTTTT.